A selection of T cell receptor beta chains follows, all from one sample in a study of blood T cell repertoires in COVID-19. Profiled with immunoSEQ multiplex PCR; TCRdb holds only in-frame clones, not every one. The sample holds roughly 300,000 clones, 80% to 95% seen once. The sequencing sample was made of peripheral blood. These receptors were obtained from a woman in her thirties with COVID-19, enrolled during active disease. CDR3s include the opening cysteine and the closing phenylalanine or tryptophan. A D gene is named only where the DNA matches it firmly. Only part of the rows carry a size: once, few, many, or a class if the clone is expanded.

v_call,d_call,j_call,clone_size,cdr3_length,cdr3_nt,cdr3_aa
TRBV6-4,TRBD1,TRBJ1-1,.,14,TGTGCCAGCAGTGCTAGGGACAGGGGCGCTGAAGCTTTCTTT,CASSARDRGAEAFF
TRBV5-4,TRBD2,TRBJ2-1,.,15,TGTGCCAGCAGCGGTAGCGGGAGGGCGTACAATGAGCAGTTCTTC,CASSGSGRAYNEQFF
TRBV9,.,TRBJ1-4,.,14,TGTGCCAGCAGCGTAGGTGAGCCTCGGGAAAAACTGTTTTTT,CASSVGEPREKLFF
TRBV7-7,.,TRBJ1-5,few,15,TGTGCCAGCAAAAAGAGCGTCTATAGCAATCAGCCCCAGCATTTT,CASKKSVYSNQPQHF
TRBV19,.,TRBJ2-7,.,14,TGTGCCAGTAGTAACCCAGGAAGCTCCTACGAGCAGTACTTC,CASSNPGSSYEQYF
TRBV27,TRBD2,TRBJ2-1,.,21,TGTGCCAGCAGTTTAACATCACCGGGACTAGCGGGTTCATCTTCCTACAATGAGCAGTTCTTC,CASSLTSPGLAGSSSYNEQFF
TRBV6-5,TRBD2,TRBJ2-1,.,16,TGTGCCAGCAGTTACTCCGGACTAGAACACTACAATGAGCAGTTCTTC,CASSYSGLEHYNEQFF
TRBV5-1,.,TRBJ1-2,.,14,TGCGCCAGCAGCTTTTTGGAGGGAGGGAATGGCTACACCTTC,CASSFLEGGNGYTF
TRBV30,TRBD2,TRBJ2-3,.,14,TGTGCCTGGAGACTAGCGGGAGGGCCAGGTACGCAGTATTTT,CAWRLAGGPGTQYF
TRBV5-1,.,TRBJ2-7,.,13,TGCGCCAGCAGCCCTGGGGGGTTTAACGAGCAGTACTTC,CASSPGGFNEQYF
TRBV7-2,TRBD2,TRBJ2-2,.,17,TGTGCCAGCAGCGCGTGGACTAGCGGGAGTAGGGCCGGGGAGCTGTTTTTT,CASSAWTSGSRAGELFF
TRBV2,.,TRBJ2-1,.,15,TGTGCCAGCAGTGATCGTCAGGGCATCTCCAATGAGCAGTTCTTC,CASSDRQGISNEQFF
TRBV29-1,.,TRBJ2-3,.,11,TGCAGCGTTAACTTAGAGGAATCGCAGTATTTT,CSVNLEESQYF
TRBV21-1,.,TRBJ2-2,.,16,TGTGCCAGCAGCAAAGATGGGACACCGAACACCGGGGAGCTGTTTTTT,CASSKDGTPNTGELFF
TRBV5-1,.,TRBJ2-1,.,13,TGCGCCAGCAGCGGGAGAGGCTACAATGAGCAGTTCTTC,CASSGRGYNEQFF
TRBV19,.,TRBJ2-2,.,15,TGTGCCAGTAGTAAAAGACAGGATGACACCGGGGAGCTGTTTTTT,CASSKRQDDTGELFF
TRBV11-2,.,TRBJ2-7,once,14,TGTGCCAGCAGCTTAGCCCGCAGTGCCTACGAGCAGTACTTC,CASSLARSAYEQYF
TRBV19,.,TRBJ1-5,.,13,TGTGCCAGTAGTACAGGGTGGAATCAGCCCCAGCATTTT,CASSTGWNQPQHF
TRBV11-3,.,TRBJ2-2,.,16,TGTGCCAGCAGCTCCTGGGACACCCGAGACACCGGGGAGCTGTTTTTT,CASSSWDTRDTGELFF
TRBV30,TRBD2,TRBJ2-7,.,13,TGTGCCTGGAGTGTCCTAGCGGAGTACGAGCAGTACTTC,CAWSVLAEYEQYF
TRBV20-1,.,TRBJ2-3,.,11,TGCAGTGCCGAACTAACAGATACGCAGTATTTT,CSAELTDTQYF
TRBV18,.,TRBJ1-2,.,14,TGTGCCAGCTCACCACAGGGGGACGACTATGGCTACACCTTC,CASSPQGDDYGYTF
TRBV7-2,.,TRBJ1-5,.,15,TGTGCCAGCAGCTTAGTCTTTGGGGGGAATCAGCCCCAGCATTTT,CASSLVFGGNQPQHF
TRBV3-1/TRBV3-2,.,TRBJ1-2,.,14,TGTGCCAGCAGCCAAGAATGGACAGTCTATGGCTACACCTTC,CASSQEWTVYGYTF
TRBV11-2,.,TRBJ2-7,once,15,TGTGCCAGCAGCGCCCTCGGCGGGCAGGCGGGCGAGCAGTACTTC,CASSALGGQAGEQYF
TRBV19,TRBD1,TRBJ1-3,.,14,TGTGCCAGTATCGACAGGGTGTCGGGAAACACCATATATTTT,CASIDRVSGNTIYF
TRBV6-6,TRBD2,TRBJ2-1,.,13,TGTGCCAGCAGTGGACTAGCGGGCAATGAGCAGTTCTTC,CASSGLAGNEQFF
TRBV30,.,TRBJ1-6,.,14,TGTGCCTGGCAAGGAGGAACGGCTAATTCACCCCTCCACTTT,CAWQGGTANSPLHF
TRBV27,.,TRBJ2-7,few,13,TGTGCCAGCAGTGCGACAGTTTCCTACGAGCAGTACTTC,CASSATVSYEQYF
TRBV19,.,TRBJ1-1,.,13,TGTGCCACTATCCGGGGGAGGGGAACTGAAGCTTTCTTT,CATIRGRGTEAFF